The clone carrying this T cell receptor (beta chain) came up a few times. Its antigen remains unidentified. This specimen comes from a study of identical twins. Findings and caveats of the study: Where beta out-of-frame sequences were concerned, excess twin sharing was weaker. Invariant MAIT and iNKT cells are populations that could partly confound zero-insertion analyses.

This CDR3 has 15 residues. The V gene's germline CDR1 is SGHDT and CDR2 YYEEEE. V lost 5 bases to trimming and J lost 4 bases; unmatched junction nucleotides: 5. TCRdb reanalysed the 5' RACE reads using MiXCR and keeps one entry per CDR3 protein. This table holds 500,000 to 600,000 distinct CDR3 sequences, around 20% found once. The sample was also linked to a second study, of T cells expressing NK-cell markers.

The source of this sequence is a woman aged 18-29 years in good health. Source material: CD4+ T cells sorted from blood. J is TRBJ1-4 and V is TRBV5-6; 10 bases match TRBD1. CDR3 region: CASRRDRGFNEKLFF. CDR3 in DNA: TGTGCCAGCAGGCGGGACAGGGGATTTAATGAAAAACTGTTTTTT.